Each of the 31 T cell receptor beta chains below was sequenced from the same sample in a study of TIL therapy for anti-PD-1-resistant metastatic lung cancer (dated by TCRdb to the early 2020s). The immunoSEQ v3 hsTCRB kit was used to amplify TCR beta CDR3 regions from genomic DNA through bias-controlled multiplex PCR. Held by TCRdb, this immuneACCESS table contains in-frame sequences only and omits some clones. Under half of the omission traces to an unresolved V gene where checked; the cause of the rest is unknown. This sample lists fewer than 65,000 clones; over 75% were detected once. The ten largest account for nearly 3% of the sample. What this sample's time point label stands for: pre-treatment sample, taken before nivolumab and TIL therapy. The sample was blood, taken at baseline. The receptors come from a person between 30 and 80 years old with non-small cell lung cancer.

The rearrangement uses TRBV28 and TRBJ2-5; D ambiguous. The V end lost 5 bases, the J end lost 4 bases, and 14 bases lay between the germline ends. From germline, CDR1 is MDHEN and CDR2 SYDVKM. This CDR3 is 14 amino acids long. The CDR3 bases are TGTGCCAGCAGTCGAGTTAGCTCTCGAGAGACCCAGTACTTC. It is translated as CASSRVSSRETQYF.

The J gene is TRBJ2-3, the V gene TRBV12-3 or TRBV12-4; D remains ambiguous. The length of the CDR3 is 12 residues. V was pared by 5 bases and J by 2 bases, with 5 bases between. Here the CDR3 reads CASSQSTDTQYF. The CDR3 DNA follows: TGTGCCAGCAGTCAATCCACAGATACGCAGTATTTT.

The sample holds a few counts of this clone. The J gene is TRBJ1-2, the V gene TRBV12-3 or TRBV12-4, with D possibly matching TRBD1 (6 bases). The V gene lost 8 bases and the J gene lost 8 bases, with 12 bases spanning the gap. The CDR3 spans 11 residues. The chain's CDR3 is CASRGRGGYTF. DNA of the CDR3: TGTGCCAGCCGGGGTAGGGGGGGCTACACCTTC.

This chain connects TRBV9 to TRBJ2-7; no firm D call. V was trimmed by 7 bases and J by 3 bases, leaving 5 bases between them. CDR1 is SGDLS and CDR2 is YYNGEE in the germline V gene. The CDR3 contains 10 residues. Here the CDR3 reads CASPGYEQYF. The DNA of the CDR3 is TGTGCCAGCCCCGGCTACGAGCAGTACTTC.

The chain joins TRBV19 to TRBJ1-1; D gene ambiguous. The CDR3 spans 15 residues. Trimming pared 5 bases from V and 1 base from J, leaving 14 bases between. In germline, CDR1 is LNHDA, CDR2 SQIVND (reference sequence). The CDR3 DNA reads TGTGCCAGTAGTGAAGGACCGCGATCGAACACTGAAGCTTTCTTT. Encoded protein: CASSEGPRSNTEAFF.

The gene calls are TRBV10-3 and TRBJ2-2; D remains ambiguous. The germline V gene has CDR1 ENHRY and CDR2 SYGVKD. The CDR3 is 13 amino acids. V lost 1 base, J lost 6 bases, and 6 bases lay in between. Here the CDR3 DNA reads TGTGCCATCAGTGAGTTGGCTCCCGGGGAGCTGTTTTTT. Encoded protein: CAISELAPGELFF.

This chain uses TRBV7-8 with TRBJ2-1; no definite D call. The V gene lost 5 bases and the J gene lost 3 bases, with 8 bases spanning the gap. Per germline, CDR1 SGHVS and CDR2 FQNEAQ. This CDR3 is built from 13 residues. In nucleotides, the CDR3 is TGTGCCAGCAGCCCCAGACTCTACAATGAGCAGTTCTTC. It specifies CASSPRLYNEQFF. Filled out from reference TRBV7-8 and TRBJ2-1, the complete variable domain reads GAGVSQSPRYKVAKRGQDVALRCDPISGHVSLFWYQQALGQGPEFLTYFQNEAQLDKSGLPSDRFFAERPEGSVSTLKIQRTQQEDSAVYLCASSPRLYNEQFFGPGTRLTVL.

The V call is TRBV18, the J call TRBJ2-2; 7 bases agree with TRBD1. The CDR3 totals 15 residues. Germline V gene lookup returns CDR1 KGHSH and CDR2 LQKENI. The V and J ends lost 3 bases and 4 bases, in that order; junction bases with no gene match: 5. The CDR3 here is CASSPSTGSTGELFF. The CDR3 DNA reads TGTGCCAGCTCACCCTCGACAGGGTCCACCGGGGAGCTGTTTTTT.

This clone was found once. This chain joins TRBV2 and TRBJ2-7; TRBD2 matches at 16 bases. V lost 7 bases to trimming and J lost 7 bases; unmatched junction nucleotides: 4. CDR3 length: 14 amino acids. The germline gives CDR1 SNHLY, CDR2 FYNNEI. The CDR3 sequence: CASMGLAGGVEQYF. The CDR3, as DNA: TGTGCCAGCATGGGACTAGCGGGAGGGGTTGAGCAGTACTTC.

This clone was seen only a few times. J is TRBJ2-1 and V is TRBV3-1 (or the pseudogene TRBV3-2); the D gene is possibly TRBD2 (5 bases). Germline CDR1 LGHDT, CDR2 YNNKEL (reference sequence). Trimming removed 0 bases at V and 9 bases at J, with 15 bases between. The CDR3 length is 15 residues. CDR3 amino acids: CASSQDLAVRGEQFF. The CDR3 DNA reads as TGTGCCAGCAGCCAAGATTTGGCCGTCCGGGGTGAGCAGTTCTTC.

This clone has just a few counts. The rearrangement joins TRBV15 to TRBJ1-3; D is unclear. This CDR3 region has 15 residues. Trimming shortened V by 0 bases and J by 4 bases, and 10 bases separated the two germline ends. Germline V lookup: CDR1 LNHNV, CDR2 YYDKDF (reference sequence). CDR3 nucleotides: TGTGCCACCAGCAGAGATCGGGGAGCCGGAAACACCATATATTTT. Protein product: CATSRDRGAGNTIYF.

The chain is built from TRBV7-9 and TRBJ2-7; 11 bases line up with TRBD2. V trimming: 4 bases; J trimming: 5 bases; junction bases outside the gene matches: 7. Germline loops: CDR1 SEHNR, CDR2 FQNEAQ (reference sequence). The CDR3 loop spans 15 amino acids. In nucleotides, the CDR3 is TGTGCCAGCAGCTCCCCGGGACTAGCGGTCCACGAGCAGTACTTC. Its translation: CASSSPGLAVHEQYF.

The chain links TRBV12-3 or TRBV12-4 to TRBJ1-5, with TRBD1 matching over 7 bases. This CDR3 has 13 residues. Trimming at V came to 8 bases and at J to 2 bases, leaving 3 bases not matched to a gene. CDR3 residues: CASQGDGNQPQHF. CDR3 DNA: TGTGCCAGCCAGGGGGATGGCAATCAGCCCCAGCATTTT.

A word on this clone: Other nucleotide sequences in the sample specify the same CDR3. This chain uses TRBV13 with TRBJ2-1, with a possible D match to TRBD2 (5 bases). Trimming took 5 bases from V and 0 from J, leaving 8 bases between them. Looked up from germline, CDR1 is PRHDT and CDR2 is FYEKMQ (reference sequence). The CDR3 loop spans 14 amino acids. CDR3 protein: CASSLSGSYNEQFF. CDR3 bases: TGTGCCAGCAGCCTCAGCGGCTCCTACAATGAGCAGTTCTTC.

J is TRBJ2-7 and V is TRBV6-6; D call uncertain. Trimming removed 5 bases at V and 0 bases at J, with 11 bases between. The CDR3 consists of 14 residues. Per germline, CDR1 MNHNY and CDR2 SVGAGI (reference sequence). The chain's CDR3 is CASSPRATSYEQYF. The CDR3 DNA follows: TGTGCCAGCAGTCCTAGGGCCACCTCCTACGAGCAGTACTTC.

The rearrangement links TRBV2 to TRBJ1-1; no clear D. CDR1 is SNHLY and CDR2 is FYNNEI in the germline V gene. Trimming took off 4 bases at V and 5 bases at J, with 5 bases between the two ends. The CDR3 loop spans 11 amino acids. CDR3 DNA sequence: TGTGCCAGCAGTGTCCCTACTGAAGCTTTCTTT. Its translation is CASSVPTEAFF.

This clone was seen a handful of times. V usage is TRBV30 and J usage is TRBJ1-1; D remains ambiguous. CDR3 length: 13 residues. Germline V gene sequence: CDR1 GTSNPN, CDR2 SVGIG (reference sequence). V was shortened by 3 bases and J by 2 bases, with 10 bases between the two germline ends. CDR3: CAWSGWANTEAFF. The CDR3 region has the DNA TGTGCCTGGAGCGGTTGGGCTAACACTGAAGCTTTCTTT.

The V gene is TRBV25-1, the J gene TRBJ2-7; D is unclear. V lost 6 bases, J lost 5 bases, and 14 bases lay in between. The CDR3 contains 13 residues. Germline V gives CDR1 MGHDK, CDR2 SYGVNS. The DNA for the CDR3 is TGTGCCAGCAGCCACCCTAACTTGAACGAGCAGTACTTC. Its protein is CASSHPNLNEQYF.

The V and J genes are TRBV11-1 and TRBJ2-3; D unclear. Trimming took 1 base from V and 3 from J, leaving 8 bases between them. Per the germline V gene, CDR1 is SGHAT and CDR2 is FQDESV (reference sequence). The CDR3 runs 14 residues. The DNA of the CDR3 is TGTGCCAGCAGCTTAGGTAGGGTTACAGATACGCAGTATTTT. This codes for CASSLGRVTDTQYF.

The V and J genes are TRBV15 and TRBJ1-6, with D possibly TRBD1 on 5 matching bases. Deletions cut 1 base from V and 5 bases from J, with 12 bases between. The CDR3 loop spans 16 amino acids. CDR1 is LNHNV, CDR2 YYDKDF, per germline (reference sequence). CDR3 sequence reads: CATSRGGSSDNSPLHF. The CDR3 DNA follows: TGTGCCACCAGCAGAGGGGGGTCGTCCGATAATTCACCCCTCCACTTT. Variable domain in full (rest from reference TRBV15 and TRBJ1-6): DAMVIQNPRYQVTQFGKPVTLSCSQTLNHNVMYWYQQKSSQAPKLLFHYYDKDFNNEADTPDNFQSRRPNTSFCFLDIRSPGLGDTAMYLCATSRGGSSDNSPLHFGNGTRLTVT.

This clone has a handful of counts. V and J are TRBV18 and TRBJ1-5, with D maybe TRBD1 (6 bases). CDR3 length: 14 amino acids. Germline V gene lookup returns CDR1 KGHSH and CDR2 LQKENI. Between the trimmed V and J ends, which lost 1 base and 5 bases, there was a span of 9 bases. The CDR3 DNA follows: TGTGCCAGCTCACCACGGGCAGGGGATCAGCCCCAGCATTTT. This sequence encodes CASSPRAGDQPQHF.

V and J are TRBV9 and TRBJ2-1; 11 bases are a match to TRBD2. CDR3 length: 17 amino acids. Germline V gene data show CDR1 as SGDLS and CDR2 as YYNGEE. J was trimmed by 9 bases and V by 0 bases; bases with no gene match: 11. Written as DNA, the CDR3 is TGTGCCAGCAGCGTAGCGGGAACTAGCGGGAGATGGGGTGAGCAGTTCTTC. It specifies CASSVAGTSGRWGEQFF.

The chain combines TRBV12-3 or TRBV12-4 with TRBJ2-1; 8 bases are shared with TRBD1. This CDR3 comprises 13 residues. Losses at the gene ends were 6 bases for V and 9 bases for J; bases not matched to a gene: 7. The DNA for the CDR3 is TGTGCCAGCAGGCTCGGACAGGGCGGTGAGCAGTTCTTC. Protein: CASRLGQGGEQFF.

This clone was seen only once. The V gene is TRBV24-1, the J gene TRBJ2-1; TRBD2 matches at 13 bases. CDR3 length: 16 residues. V dropped 5 bases and J dropped 6; count of bases not matched to a gene: 6. CDR1 is KGHDR and CDR2 is SFDVKD in the germline V gene. CDR3 bases: TGTGCCACCAGTGCCCGGGGACTAGCGGGACGCAATGAGCAGTTCTTC. Amino acid sequence: CATSARGLAGRNEQFF.

The V and J genes are TRBV5-1 and TRBJ2-7; the match to TRBD1 covers 10 bases. Germline CDR1 and CDR2: SGHRS and YFSETQ. The CDR3 is 13 amino acids. With V trimmed by 4 bases and J by 6 bases, 4 bases remained unmatched. The chain's CDR3 is CASSPGQGGEQYF. The DNA of the CDR3 is TGCGCCAGCAGCCCCGGACAGGGGGGCGAGCAGTACTTC.

V usage is TRBV2 and J usage is TRBJ2-5; D remains ambiguous. The germline V gene encodes CDR1 SNHLY and CDR2 FYNNEI. The CDR3 has 11 residues. Deletions cut 4 bases from V and 5 bases from J, with 5 bases between. The CDR3: CASSVGETQYF. Written as DNA, the CDR3 is TGTGCCAGCAGTGTGGGCGAGACCCAGTACTTC.

The V gene is TRBV19, the J gene TRBJ1-4; no clear D gene. The CDR3 covers 15 residues. V was trimmed by 2 bases and J by 0 bases, leaving 7 bases between them. Germline-derived CDR1 and CDR2 are LNHDA and SQIVND (reference sequence). CDR3 sequence (DNA): TGTGCCAGTAGTATAAGGTATTCAACTAATGAAAAACTGTTTTTT. Protein product: CASSIRYSTNEKLFF.

This chain connects TRBV4-3 to TRBJ2-7, with TRBD1 identical over 9 bases. V lost 2 bases and J lost 0; bases outside the gene matches: 5. The germline gives CDR1 LGHNA, CDR2 YSLEER. This CDR3 is built from 16 residues. This CDR3 reads CASSQYGTGTSYEQYF. The CDR3 coding sequence is TGCGCCAGCAGCCAATACGGGACAGGGACCTCCTACGAGCAGTACTTC.

For this clone: The DNA is left out, because the CDR3 cannot be placed on it with certainty; the CDR3 is given as TCRdb lists it. The chain recombines TRBV11-3 with TRBJ2-2; the tabulated D call, TRBD2, remains unverified against the DNA. The CDR3 has 19 residues if both end residues are counted. Germline-derived CDR1 and CDR2 are SGHNT and YENEEA. The CDR3 is CASSLRWTSGITTPGSCFF.

V usage is TRBV28 and J usage is TRBJ2-7; 11 nucleotides agree with TRBD2. After removal of 3 bases from V and 4 bases from J, the junction contained 11 bases not matched to a gene. The CDR3 runs 17 residues. Per germline, CDR1 MDHEN and CDR2 SYDVKM. CDR3 sequence: CASSFPPIAGGRYEQYF. Here the CDR3 DNA reads TGTGCCAGCAGTTTCCCCCCTATAGCGGGGGGGCGATACGAGCAGTACTTC.

This clone was seen a few times. The rearrangement links TRBV2 to TRBJ2-1; D remains unclear. Germline assignment: CDR1 SNHLY and CDR2 FYNNEI. This CDR3 is built from 14 residues. V dropped 2 bases and J dropped 9 bases, with 14 bases sitting between them. CDR3 nucleotides: TGTGCCAGCAGTGAAAGCCTAGGACCTACTGAGCAGTTCTTC. Protein product: CASSESLGPTEQFF. The full variable domain, completed using reference TRBV2 and TRBJ2-1, is EPEVTQTPSHQVTQMGQEVILRCVPISNHLYFYWYRQILGQKVEFLVSFYNNEISEKSEIFDDQFSVERPDGSNFTLKIRSTKLEDSAMYFCASSESLGPTEQFFGPGTRLTVL.